This T cell receptor (beta chain) comes out of a study of shared clonotypes between healthy human individuals. Study as a whole: Donor ages ranged 18 to 49 years: a couple of women, a few men.

With 3 bases clipped from V and 2 bases from J, the junction kept 3 bases outside the gene matches. Per germline, CDR1 MNHEY and CDR2 SMNVEV (reference sequence). This CDR3 has 14 amino acids. Produced via immunoSEQ multiplex PCR; TCRdb's table is partial and in-frame only. The repertoire consists of over a million clones, with 60% to 80% occurring once and the leading ten covering roughly 1.5%. V gene TRBV27 combines with J gene TRBJ1-2; 7 bases line up with TRBD1. This receptor was identified in a man younger than 30 in good health. Sequencing was done on a sample of memory CD4+ T cells sorted from blood. Noted subset: CD45RA-negative fraction. The DNA of the CDR3 is TGTGCCAGCAGTTTGGGACAGCGAAACTATGGCTACACCTTC. Its translation: CASSLGQRNYGYTF.